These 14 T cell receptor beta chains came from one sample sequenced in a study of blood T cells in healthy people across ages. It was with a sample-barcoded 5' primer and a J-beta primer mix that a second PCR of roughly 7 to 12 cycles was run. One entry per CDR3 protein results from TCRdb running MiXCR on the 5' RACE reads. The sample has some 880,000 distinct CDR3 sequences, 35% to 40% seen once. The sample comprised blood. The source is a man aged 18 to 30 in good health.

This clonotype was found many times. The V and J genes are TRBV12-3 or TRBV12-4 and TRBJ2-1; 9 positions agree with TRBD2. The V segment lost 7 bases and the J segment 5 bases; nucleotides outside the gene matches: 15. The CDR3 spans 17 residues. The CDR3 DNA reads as TGTGCCAGCACCAAACGGTTTGGGGGACTAGCTGACAATGAGCAGTTCTTC. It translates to CASTKRFGGLADNEQFF.

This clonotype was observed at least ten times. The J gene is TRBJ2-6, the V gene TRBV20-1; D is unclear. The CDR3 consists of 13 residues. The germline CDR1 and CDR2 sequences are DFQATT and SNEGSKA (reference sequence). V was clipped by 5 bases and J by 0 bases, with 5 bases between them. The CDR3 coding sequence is TGCAGTGCTTGGCCCTCTGGGGCCAACGTCCTGACTTTC. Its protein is CSAWPSGANVLTF.

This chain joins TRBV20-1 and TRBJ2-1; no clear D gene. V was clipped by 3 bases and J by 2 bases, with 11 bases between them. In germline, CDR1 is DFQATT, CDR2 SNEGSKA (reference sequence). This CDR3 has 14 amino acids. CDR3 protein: CSARSREPYNEQFF. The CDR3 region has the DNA TGCAGTGCTAGGAGTCGTGAACCCTACAATGAGCAGTTCTTC.

DNA for the CDR3: TGTGCCAGCAGCATAGGTACTGGTTCCAATCAGCCCCAGCATTTT. Translation gives CASSIGTGSNQPQHF. The chain links TRBV27 to TRBJ1-5; no clear D gene. Per the germline V gene, CDR1 is MNHEY and CDR2 is SMNVEV (reference sequence). The V end was cut by 6 bases, the J end by 3 bases, with 15 bases between. The CDR3 has 15 residues.

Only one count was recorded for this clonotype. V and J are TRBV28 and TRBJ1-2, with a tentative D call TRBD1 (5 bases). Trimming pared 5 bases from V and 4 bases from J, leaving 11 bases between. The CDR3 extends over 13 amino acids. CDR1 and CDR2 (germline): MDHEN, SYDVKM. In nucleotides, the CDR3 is TGTGCCAGCAGTACAGGTTTCGTCTATGGCTACACCTTC. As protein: CASSTGFVYGYTF.

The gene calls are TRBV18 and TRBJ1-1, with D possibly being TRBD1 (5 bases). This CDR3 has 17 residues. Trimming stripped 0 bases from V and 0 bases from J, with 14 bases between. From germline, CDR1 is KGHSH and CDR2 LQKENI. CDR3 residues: CASSPPETGSMNTEAFF. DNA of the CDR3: TGTGCCAGCTCACCACCGGAAACAGGTTCCATGAACACTGAAGCTTTCTTT.

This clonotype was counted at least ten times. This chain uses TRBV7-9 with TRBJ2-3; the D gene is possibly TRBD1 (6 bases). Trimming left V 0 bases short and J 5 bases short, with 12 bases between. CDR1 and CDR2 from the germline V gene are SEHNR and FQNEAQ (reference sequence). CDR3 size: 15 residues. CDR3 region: CASSLAGPGVDTQYF. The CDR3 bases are TGTGCCAGCAGCTTAGCGGGGCCAGGGGTAGATACGCAGTATTTT.

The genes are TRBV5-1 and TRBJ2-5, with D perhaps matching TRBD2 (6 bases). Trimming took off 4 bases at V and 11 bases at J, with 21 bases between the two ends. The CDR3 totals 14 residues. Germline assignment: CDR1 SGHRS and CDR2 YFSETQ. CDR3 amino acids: CASSATSGRDEQYF. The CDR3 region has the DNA TGCGCCAGCAGCGCGACTAGTGGTAGAGATGAGCAGTACTTC.

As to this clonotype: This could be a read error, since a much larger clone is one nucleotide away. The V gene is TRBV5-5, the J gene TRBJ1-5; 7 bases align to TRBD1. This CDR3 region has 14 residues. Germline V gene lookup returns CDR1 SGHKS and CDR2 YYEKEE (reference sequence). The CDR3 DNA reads TGTGCCAGCAGAACAGGGACAGCTAATCGGCCCCAGCATTTT. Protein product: CASRTGTANRPQHF.

DNA for the CDR3: TGTGCCAGCAGCCAAGAGGGCGGTAGACCGGCTGGCGGGGAGCTGTTTTTT. It codes for CASSQEGGRPAGGELFF. V is TRBV4-2 and J is TRBJ2-2; D unresolved. This CDR3 contains 17 residues. Germline CDR1 is LGHNA and CDR2 is YNFKEQ. V lost 0 bases, J lost 7 bases, and 18 bases lay in between.

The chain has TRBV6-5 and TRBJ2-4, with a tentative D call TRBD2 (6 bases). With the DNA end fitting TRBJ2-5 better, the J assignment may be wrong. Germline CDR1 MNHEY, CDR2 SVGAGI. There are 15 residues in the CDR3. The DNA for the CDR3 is TGTGCCAGCAGTTACTCATCGGGGGTTGGAGAGACCCAGTACTTC. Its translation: CASSYSSGVGETQYF.

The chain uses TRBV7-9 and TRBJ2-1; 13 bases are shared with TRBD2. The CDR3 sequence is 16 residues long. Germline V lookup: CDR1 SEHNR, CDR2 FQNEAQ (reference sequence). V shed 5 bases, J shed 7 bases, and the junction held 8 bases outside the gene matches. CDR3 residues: CASSELAGGDINEQFF. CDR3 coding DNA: TGTGCCAGCAGCGAACTAGCGGGGGGGGATATTAATGAGCAGTTCTTC.

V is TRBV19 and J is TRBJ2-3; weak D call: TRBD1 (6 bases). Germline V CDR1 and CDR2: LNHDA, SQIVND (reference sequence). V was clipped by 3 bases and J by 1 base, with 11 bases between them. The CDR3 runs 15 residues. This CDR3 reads CASSMREGGTDTQYF. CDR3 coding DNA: TGTGCCAGTAGTATGCGAGAGGGGGGCACAGATACGCAGTATTTT.

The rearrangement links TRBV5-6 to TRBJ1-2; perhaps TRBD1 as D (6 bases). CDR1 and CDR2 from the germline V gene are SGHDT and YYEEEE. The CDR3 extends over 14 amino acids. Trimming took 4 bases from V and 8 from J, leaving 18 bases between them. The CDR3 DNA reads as TGTGCCAGCAGCCAATGGTGGGGGGCTCAAGGCTACACCTTC. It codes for CASSQWWGAQGYTF.